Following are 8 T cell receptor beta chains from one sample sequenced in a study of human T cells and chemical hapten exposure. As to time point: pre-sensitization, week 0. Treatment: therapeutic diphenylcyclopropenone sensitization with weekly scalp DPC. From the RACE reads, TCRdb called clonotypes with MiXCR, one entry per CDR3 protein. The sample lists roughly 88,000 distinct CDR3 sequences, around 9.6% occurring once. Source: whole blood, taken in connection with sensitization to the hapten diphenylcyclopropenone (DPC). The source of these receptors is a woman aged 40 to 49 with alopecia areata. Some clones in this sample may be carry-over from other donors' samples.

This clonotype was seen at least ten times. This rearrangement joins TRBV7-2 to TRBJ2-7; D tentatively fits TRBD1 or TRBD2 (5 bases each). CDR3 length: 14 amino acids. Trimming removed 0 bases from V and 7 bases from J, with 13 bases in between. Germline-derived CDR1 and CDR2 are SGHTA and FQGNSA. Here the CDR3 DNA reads TGTGCCAGCAGCTTAGCTACCGGGGCACCGGAGCAGTACTTC. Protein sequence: CASSLATGAPEQYF. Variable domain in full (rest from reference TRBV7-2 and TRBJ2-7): GAGVSQSPSNKVTEKGKDVELRCDPISGHTALYWYRQSLGQGLEFLIYFQGNSAPDKSGLPSDRFSAERTGGSVSTLTIQRTQQEDSAVYLCASSLATGAPEQYFGPGTRLTVT.

CDR3 in DNA: TGTGCCAGCGGCTTGGGGGGTTCCACAGATACGCAGTATTTT. Its translation: CASGLGGSTDTQYF. This rearrangement joins TRBV6-1 to TRBJ2-3; possibly TRBD2 for D (6 bases). Germline V CDR1 and CDR2: MNHNS, SASEGT. The V end lost 8 bases, the J end lost 2 bases, and 14 bases lay between the germline ends. This CDR3 region has 14 residues.

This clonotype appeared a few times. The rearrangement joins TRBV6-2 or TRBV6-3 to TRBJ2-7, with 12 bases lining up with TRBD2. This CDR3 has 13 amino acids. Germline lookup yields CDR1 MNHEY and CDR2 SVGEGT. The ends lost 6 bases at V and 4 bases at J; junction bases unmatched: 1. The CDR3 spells CASRTSGGYEQYF. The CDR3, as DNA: TGTGCCAGCAGGACTAGCGGGGGTTACGAGCAGTACTTC.

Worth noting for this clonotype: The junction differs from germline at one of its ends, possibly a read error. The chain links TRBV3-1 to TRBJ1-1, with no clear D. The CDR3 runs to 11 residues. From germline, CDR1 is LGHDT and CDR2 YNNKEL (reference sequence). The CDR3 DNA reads TGTGCCAGCAGCCAGGGCTTGGAGTCCGACTTT. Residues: CASSQGLESDF.

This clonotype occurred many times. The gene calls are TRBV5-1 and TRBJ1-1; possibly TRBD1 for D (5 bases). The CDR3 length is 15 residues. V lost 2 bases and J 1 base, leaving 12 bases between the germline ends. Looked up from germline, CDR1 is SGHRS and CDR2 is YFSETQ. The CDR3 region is CASSFKRGANTEAFF. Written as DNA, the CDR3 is TGCGCCAGCAGCTTCAAGAGGGGAGCGAACACTGAAGCTTTCTTT.

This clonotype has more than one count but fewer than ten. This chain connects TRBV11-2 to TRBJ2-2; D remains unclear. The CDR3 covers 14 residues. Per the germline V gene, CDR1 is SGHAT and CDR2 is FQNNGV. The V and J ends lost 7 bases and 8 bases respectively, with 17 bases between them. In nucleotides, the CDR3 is TGTGCCAGCATCCCGACGGATTTAAGAGGGGAGCTGTTTTTT. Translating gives CASIPTDLRGELFF.

The CDR3 reads CASSFGVGETQYF. In DNA form, the CDR3 reads TGTGCCAGCAGCTTCGGGGTTGGGGAGACCCAGTACTTC. The chain carries TRBV7-2 and TRBJ2-5; a possible D gene is TRBD2 (5 bases). The CDR3 sequence is 13 residues long. V shed 3 bases and J shed 5 bases, with 10 bases lying between them. CDR1 SGHTA and CDR2 FQGNSA come from the germline V gene.

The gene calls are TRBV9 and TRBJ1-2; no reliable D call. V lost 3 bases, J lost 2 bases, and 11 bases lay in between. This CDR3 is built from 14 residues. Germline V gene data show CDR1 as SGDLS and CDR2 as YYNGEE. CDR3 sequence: CASSGEGRNYGYTF. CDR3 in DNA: TGTGCCAGCAGCGGAGAGGGAAGGAACTATGGCTACACCTTC.